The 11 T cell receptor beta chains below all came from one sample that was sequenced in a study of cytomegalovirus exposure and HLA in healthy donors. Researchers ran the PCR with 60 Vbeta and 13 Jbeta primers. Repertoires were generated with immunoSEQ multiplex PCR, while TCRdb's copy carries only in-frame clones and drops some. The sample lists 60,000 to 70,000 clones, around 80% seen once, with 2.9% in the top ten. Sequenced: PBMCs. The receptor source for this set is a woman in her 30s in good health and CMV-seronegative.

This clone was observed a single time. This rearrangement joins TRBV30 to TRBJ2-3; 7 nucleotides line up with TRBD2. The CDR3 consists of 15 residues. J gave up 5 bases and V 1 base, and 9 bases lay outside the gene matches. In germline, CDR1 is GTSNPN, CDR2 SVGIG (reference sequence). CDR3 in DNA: TGTGCCTGGAGTGATAGGAGACTAGCTTTAGATACGCAGTATTTT. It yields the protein CAWSDRRLALDTQYF.

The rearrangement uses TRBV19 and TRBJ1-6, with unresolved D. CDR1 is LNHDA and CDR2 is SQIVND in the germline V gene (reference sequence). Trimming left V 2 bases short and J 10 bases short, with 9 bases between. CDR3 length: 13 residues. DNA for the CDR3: TGTGCCAGTAGTATAACGGAGATCTCACCCCTCCACTTT. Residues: CASSITEISPLHF.

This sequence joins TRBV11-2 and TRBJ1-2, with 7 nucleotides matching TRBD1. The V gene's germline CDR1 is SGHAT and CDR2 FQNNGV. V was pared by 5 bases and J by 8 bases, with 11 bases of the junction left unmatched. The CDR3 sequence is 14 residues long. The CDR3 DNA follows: TGTGCCAGCAGCCCACTGACAGGGAGAGGGGGCTACACCTTC. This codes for CASSPLTGRGGYTF.

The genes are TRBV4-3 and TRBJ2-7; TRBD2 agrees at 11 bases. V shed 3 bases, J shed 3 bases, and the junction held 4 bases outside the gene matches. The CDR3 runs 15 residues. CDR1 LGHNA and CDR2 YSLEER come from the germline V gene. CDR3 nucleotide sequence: TGCGCCAGCAGCCAGACTAGCGGGGAATTCTACGAGCAGTACTTC. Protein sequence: CASSQTSGEFYEQYF.

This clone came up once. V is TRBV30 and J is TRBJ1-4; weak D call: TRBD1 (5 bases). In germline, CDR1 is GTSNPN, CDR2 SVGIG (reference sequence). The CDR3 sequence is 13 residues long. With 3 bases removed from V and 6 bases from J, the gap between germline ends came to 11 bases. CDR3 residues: CAWRGGYDEKLFF. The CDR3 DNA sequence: TGTGCCTGGAGGGGGGGGTATGATGAAAAACTGTTTTTT.

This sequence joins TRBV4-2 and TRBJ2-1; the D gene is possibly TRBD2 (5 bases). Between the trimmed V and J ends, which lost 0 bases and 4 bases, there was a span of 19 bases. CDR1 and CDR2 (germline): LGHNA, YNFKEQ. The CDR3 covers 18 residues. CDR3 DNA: TGTGCCAGCAGCCAAGAACTGACTCGGGATTCGTGGTACAATGAGCAGTTCTTC. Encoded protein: CASSQELTRDSWYNEQFF.

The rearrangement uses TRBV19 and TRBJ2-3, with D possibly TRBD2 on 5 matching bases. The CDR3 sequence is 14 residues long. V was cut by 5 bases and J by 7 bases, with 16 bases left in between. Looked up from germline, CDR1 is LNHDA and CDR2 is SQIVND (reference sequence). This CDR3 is CASSVDWVGHTQYF. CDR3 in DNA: TGTGCCAGTAGTGTGGACTGGGTCGGGCATACGCAGTATTTT.

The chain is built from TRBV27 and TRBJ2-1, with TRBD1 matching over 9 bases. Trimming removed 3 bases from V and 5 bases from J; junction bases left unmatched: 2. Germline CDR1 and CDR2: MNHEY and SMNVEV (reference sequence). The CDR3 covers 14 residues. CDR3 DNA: TGTGCCAGCAGTTTTTACAGGGGGCACAATGAGCAGTTCTTC. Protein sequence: CASSFYRGHNEQFF.

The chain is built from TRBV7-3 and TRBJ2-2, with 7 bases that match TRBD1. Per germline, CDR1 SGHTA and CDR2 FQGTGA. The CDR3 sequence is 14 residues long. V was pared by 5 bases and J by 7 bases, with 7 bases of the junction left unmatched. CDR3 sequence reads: CASSPDRVGGELFF. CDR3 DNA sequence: TGTGCCAGCAGCCCCGACAGGGTTGGCGGGGAGCTGTTTTTT. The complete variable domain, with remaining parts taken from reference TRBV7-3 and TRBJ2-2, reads GAGVSQTPSNKVTEKGKYVELRCDPISGHTALYWYRQSLGQGPEFLIYFQGTGAADDSGLPNDRFFAVRPEGSVSTLKIQRTERGDSAVYLCASSPDRVGGELFFGEGSRLTVL.

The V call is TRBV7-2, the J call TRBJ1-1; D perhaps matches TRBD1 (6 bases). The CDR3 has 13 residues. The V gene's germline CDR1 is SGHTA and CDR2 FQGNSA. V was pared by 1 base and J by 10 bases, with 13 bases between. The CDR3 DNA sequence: TGTGCCAGCAGCTTAGTTTTTCAGGACAGAGCTTTCTTT. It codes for CASSLVFQDRAFF.

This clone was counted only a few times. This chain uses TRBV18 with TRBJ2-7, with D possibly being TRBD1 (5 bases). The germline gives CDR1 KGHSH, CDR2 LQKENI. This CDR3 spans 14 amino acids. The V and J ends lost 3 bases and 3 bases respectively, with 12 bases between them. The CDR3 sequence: CASSPETVGYEQYF. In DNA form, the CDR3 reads TGTGCCAGCTCACCGGAGACAGTAGGCTACGAGCAGTACTTC.